This passage covers 15 T cell receptor beta chains from one sample sequenced in a study of T cells after yellow fever vaccination. Each CDR3 protein gets one entry after TCRdb re-called the 5' RACE reads with MiXCR. The data show some 240,000 distinct CDR3 sequences, roughly 5% seen once. Specimen: CD4+ T cells sorted from PBMCs, collected on the day of the yellow fever booster vaccination. All receptors derive from a young man who received the YFV17D yellow fever vaccine.

This clonotype came up a few times. The chain carries TRBV2 and TRBJ2-1; 10 bases agree with TRBD2. This CDR3 region has 15 residues. The V segment lost 5 bases and the J segment 6 bases; nucleotides outside the gene matches: 7. CDR1 is SNHLY, CDR2 FYNNEI, per germline. CDR3: CASSRLAGVFNEQFF. The CDR3 coding sequence is TGTGCCAGCAGTCGTCTAGCGGGGGTCTTCAATGAGCAGTTCTTC.

This clonotype was recorded at least ten times. The chain uses TRBV12-3 or TRBV12-4 and TRBJ2-5; D assignment may be TRBD1 or TRBD2 (6 bases each). V shed 5 bases and J shed 5 bases, with 12 bases lying between them. The CDR3 runs to 13 residues. Here the CDR3 DNA reads TGTGCCAGCAGTCGGGGGCGCCGGGAGACCCAGTACTTC. Translating it yields CASSRGRRETQYF.

The CDR3 bases are TGCGCCAGCAGCCACAGTGACAGGGGCAATCAGCCCCAGCATTTT. Translating gives CASSHSDRGNQPQHF. This chain links TRBV4-3 with TRBJ1-5; 7 nucleotides line up with TRBD1. With 3 bases clipped from V and 2 bases from J, the junction kept 4 bases outside the gene matches. The germline gives CDR1 LGHNA, CDR2 YSLEER. This CDR3 contains 15 residues.

This clonotype was recorded at least ten times. This rearrangement joins TRBV12-3 or TRBV12-4 to TRBJ1-1; the D is unclear. The CDR3 is made up of 12 amino acids. Trimming shortened V by 2 bases and J by 9 bases, and 10 bases separated the two germline ends. The DNA for the CDR3 is TGTGCCAGCAGTTTAAAAGATCTCCAAGCTTTCTTT. Amino acids: CASSLKDLQAFF.

This clonotype was picked up a small number of times. The chain combines TRBV14 with TRBJ1-6, with D possibly being TRBD1 (5 bases). V gave up 4 bases and J gave up 0 bases, with 22 bases separating them. The germline CDR1 and CDR2 sequences are SGHDN and FVKESK. The CDR3 extends over 20 amino acids. CDR3: CASSPGFWLGASSYNSPLHF. CDR3 nucleotide sequence: TGTGCCAGCAGCCCGGGGTTTTGGCTAGGGGCGAGCTCCTATAATTCACCCCTCCACTTT.

This clonotype was seen only a few times. The rearrangement links TRBV6-6 to TRBJ2-2; D perhaps matches TRBD2 (5 bases). CDR3 length: 15 amino acids. V was pared by 2 bases and J by 6 bases, with 13 bases between. Germline V gene data show CDR1 as MNHNY and CDR2 as SVGAGI (reference sequence). CDR3 nucleotides: TGTGCCAGCAGTTACCGAGGGCGTGGTTCCGGGGAGCTGTTTTTT. Translation gives CASSYRGRGSGELFF.

There are a few counts of this clonotype. V usage is TRBV24-1 and J usage is TRBJ1-1, with 8 positions matching TRBD1. The ends lost 6 bases at V and 4 bases at J; junction bases unmatched: 9. The CDR3 totals 15 residues. Germline V lookup: CDR1 KGHDR, CDR2 SFDVKD. The CDR3, as DNA: TGTGCCACCAGTCCGAGCGGGACAGGAATCACTGAAGCTTTCTTT. Protein product: CATSPSGTGITEAFF.

There are a few counts of this clonotype. The chain has TRBV7-3 and TRBJ2-5; weak D call: TRBD2 (6 bases). The CDR3 sequence is 13 residues long. V lost 11 bases, J lost 1 base, and 14 bases lay in between. Germline V lookup: CDR1 SGHTA, CDR2 FQGTGA. The CDR3 DNA follows: TGTGCCGGCGGGGCCATTGGCCAAGAGACCCAGTACTTC. Protein sequence: CAGGAIGQETQYF.

This clonotype was recorded a few times. The V and J genes are TRBV7-2 and TRBJ2-1; TRBD1 aligns across 8 bases. The CDR3 consists of 15 residues. The junction had 7 bases not matched to a gene; V was cut back by 4 bases and J by 5 bases. The germline gives CDR1 SGHTA, CDR2 FQGNSA. This CDR3 reads CASSSGQGPHNEQFF. CDR3 in DNA: TGTGCCAGCAGCTCCGGACAGGGACCCCACAATGAGCAGTTCTTC.

A few counts support this clonotype. The chain joins TRBV5-6 to TRBJ2-1; D perhaps matches TRBD2 (6 bases). V was trimmed by 4 bases and J by 2 bases, leaving 13 bases between them. The CDR3 loop spans 15 amino acids. CDR1 and CDR2 (germline): SGHDT, YYEEEE. CDR3 protein: CASSPSGTAYNEQFF. The CDR3 nucleotides are TGTGCCAGCAGCCCCTCCGGGACTGCCTACAATGAGCAGTTCTTC.

In its sample, this clonotype was seen a few times. This chain joins TRBV12-3 or TRBV12-4 and TRBJ2-7, with TRBD2 matching 9 bases. The trim removed 1 base at V and 6 bases at J, leaving 10 bases unmatched. This CDR3 contains 16 residues. The CDR3 sequence: CASSLGGTSITVEQYF. In DNA form, the CDR3 reads TGTGCCAGCAGTTTAGGAGGGACTAGCATCACTGTCGAGCAGTACTTC.

This clonotype was seen a handful of times. The V call is TRBV10-3, the J call TRBJ2-1; D possibly matches TRBD1 or TRBD2 (5 bases each). Trimming pared 10 bases from V and 4 bases from J, leaving 17 bases between. The germline V gene has CDR1 ENHRY and CDR2 SYGVKD. CDR3 length: 14 amino acids. The CDR3 region has the DNA TGTGCCACTGGGACCCCGATGGGGTACAATGAGCAGTTCTTC. It yields the protein CATGTPMGYNEQFF.

The chain links TRBV11-2 to TRBJ2-1, with a tentative D call TRBD1 (6 bases). Deletions cut 2 bases from V and 13 bases from J, with 12 bases between. The CDR3 contains 12 residues. Germline lookup yields CDR1 SGHAT and CDR2 FQNNGV. The CDR3 bases are TGTGCCAGCAGCTTAATAGGGGGTTTTCAGTTCTTC. It encodes CASSLIGGFQFF.

This clonotype was seen more than once but under ten times. V and J are TRBV2 and TRBJ1-5; a weak D match, TRBD1 (5 bases). V lost 6 bases, J lost 4 bases, and 13 bases lay in between. The CDR3 runs 14 residues. The germline V gene encodes CDR1 SNHLY and CDR2 FYNNEI. The CDR3 is CASRGVGGNQPQHF. In DNA form, the CDR3 reads TGTGCCAGCAGGGGGGTCGGGGGTAATCAGCCCCAGCATTTT.

This clonotype was detected ten times or more. The V call is TRBV12-3 or TRBV12-4, the J call TRBJ1-5; D not certain. Trimming shortened V by 3 bases and J by 9 bases, and 9 bases separated the two germline ends. This CDR3 contains 12 residues. The CDR3 loop reads CASSFSAGPQHF. The CDR3, as DNA: TGTGCCAGCAGTTTCTCTGCCGGGCCCCAGCATTTT.